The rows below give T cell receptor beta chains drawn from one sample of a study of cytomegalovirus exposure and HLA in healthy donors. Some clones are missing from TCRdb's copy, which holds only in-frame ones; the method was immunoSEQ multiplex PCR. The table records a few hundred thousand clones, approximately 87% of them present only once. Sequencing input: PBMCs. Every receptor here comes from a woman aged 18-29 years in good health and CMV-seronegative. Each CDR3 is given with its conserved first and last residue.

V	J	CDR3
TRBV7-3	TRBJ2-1	CASSDPTGGFNEQFF
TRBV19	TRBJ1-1	CASSITRGEAFF
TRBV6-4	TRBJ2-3	CASSIGTGSTDTQYF
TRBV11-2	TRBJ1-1	CASSSDRVLSGTEAFF
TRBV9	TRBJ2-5	CASSLRLADETQYF
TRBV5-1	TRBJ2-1	CASSLGQGRVPYNEQFF
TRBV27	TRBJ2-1	CASTLAGGRRNEQFF
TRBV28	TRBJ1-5	CASSDRHSNQPQHF
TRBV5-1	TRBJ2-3	CASSLGGRNPTDTQYF
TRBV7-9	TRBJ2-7	CASSSGTSGSTVKYEQYF
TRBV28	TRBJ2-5	CASSGTGGGETQYF
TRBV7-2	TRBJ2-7	CASSYVPGQANEQYF
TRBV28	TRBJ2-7	CASSWTSGNGEQYF
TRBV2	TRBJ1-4	CASSRMTLTGTFRNEKLFF
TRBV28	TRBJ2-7	CASAPGTYFYEQYF
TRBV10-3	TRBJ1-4	CAISQGTGAGEKLFF
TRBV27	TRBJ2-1	CASSRGLAGTNEQFF
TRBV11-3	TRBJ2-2	CASSSGTKNTGELFF
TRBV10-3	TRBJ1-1	CAIIRSTEAFF
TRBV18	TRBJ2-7	CASSPGTGGEQYF
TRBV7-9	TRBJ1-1	CASSSLRQTEAFF
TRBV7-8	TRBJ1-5	CASSFGSRGKPQHF
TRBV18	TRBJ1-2	CASSPGQGGGYTF
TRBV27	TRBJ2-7	CASSLGPGRGDYEQYF
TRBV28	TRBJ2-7	CASSLYRGSSYEQYF
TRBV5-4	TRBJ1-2	CASSPPSGTGVNGYTF
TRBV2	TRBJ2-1	CASKGGRAWEQFF
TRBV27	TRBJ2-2	CASSLSGEAPMVHTGELFF
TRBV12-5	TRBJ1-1	CASGHKINTEAFF
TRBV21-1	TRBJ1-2	CASSKNVCRAGGYTF
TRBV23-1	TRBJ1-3	CASSQPRQGAPGNTIYF
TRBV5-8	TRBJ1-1	CASSLFGGRSEAFF
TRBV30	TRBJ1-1	CAWSVPGRLTEAFF
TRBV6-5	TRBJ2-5	CASRRLEAQYF
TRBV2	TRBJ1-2	CASYWGGSGYTF
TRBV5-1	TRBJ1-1	CASSLAVQEGREAFF
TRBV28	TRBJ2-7	CASSLEGGVVYEQYF
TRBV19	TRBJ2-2	CASSISRANTGELFF
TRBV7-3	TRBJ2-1	CASSLKVRDEQFF
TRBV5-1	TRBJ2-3	CASSSGLAGGPGTDTQYF
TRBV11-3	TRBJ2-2	CASSLGFLAGGNTGELFF
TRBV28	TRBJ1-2	CASSQYHDRTYGYTF
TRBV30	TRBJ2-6	CAWSTGTSIAGANVLTF